The entry below describes one T cell receptor beta chain. The data are from a study of OX40 agonist ivuxolimab in advanced cancers. At the level of the study: Patients were given ivuxolimab, an antibody that agonizes OX40 (CD134).

Profiling relied on immunoSEQ multiplex PCR, and the TCRdb table lists in-frame clones only, not all of them. The sample consists of tens of thousands of clones, approximately 92% of them appearing once. The source was CD4+ or CD8+ T cells sorted from blood, collected in a trial of the OX40 agonist ivuxolimab. This TCR came from an adult with an advanced solid tumor such as melanoma, head and neck, liver or kidney cancer.

CDR3 sequence: CASSLGSLSGNTIYF. The CDR3 DNA reads TGTGCCAGCAGCCTGGGGTCGCTCTCTGGAAACACCATATATTTT. The V call is TRBV5-8, the J call TRBJ1-3; D not certain. V was cut by 4 bases and J by 0 bases, with 11 bases left in between. The CDR3 runs 15 residues. In germline, CDR1 is SGHTS, CDR2 YDEGEE. Looking up the rest from reference TRBV5-8 and TRBJ1-3 gives the full variable domain: EAGVTQSPTHLIKTRGQQATLRCSPISGHTSVYWYQQALGLGLQFLLWYDEGEERNRGNFPPRFSGRQFPNYSSELNVNALELEDSALYLCASSLGSLSGNTIYFGEGSWLTVV.